This TCR beta chain originates from a study of metastatic and nonmetastatic thyroid tumors. Study-level points and caveats: Within blood and tumor, benign nodules reportedly had significantly lower TCR beta diversity than malignant thyroid tumors did.

This CDR3 has 17 amino acids. Germline assignment: CDR1 MDHEN and CDR2 SYDVKM. V dropped 4 bases and J dropped 7; count of bases not matched to a gene: 14. Among the patients, none had received any treatment before thyroid surgery. In the original workflow: What underpinned the distant-metastasis classifier for papillary thyroid cancer was the set of CDR3 differences across clinicopathological groups. TCRdb called clones again from the PCR reads with MiXCR. TCRdb's processing, not the study's, gives the V and J calls here. The profile shows 30,000 to 45,000 clones, around 26% of them singletons. This clone turned up a few times. The antigen is not known.

Sequences were obtained from blood. The TCR was taken from a female donor with papillary thyroid cancer or a benign thyroid nodule (not recorded which). Some clones in this sample may be carry-over from other donors' samples. J is TRBJ2-7 and V is TRBV28; 12 nucleotides match TRBD2. The CDR3 region has the DNA TGTGCCAGCAGTTACCTGACTAGCGGGAGTATAGCGCGGGAGCAGTACTTC. Translation gives CASSYLTSGSIAREQYF. Variable domain in full (rest from reference TRBV28 and TRBJ2-7): DVKVTQSSRYLVKRTGEKVFLECVQDMDHENMFWYRQDPGLGLRLIYFSYDVKMKEKGDIPEGYSVSREKKERFSLILESASTNQTSMYLCASSYLTSGSIAREQYFGPGTRLTVT.